What follows are 13 T cell receptor beta chains derived from one specimen sequenced in a study of blood T cell repertoires in COVID-19. Here immunoSEQ multiplex PCR was the method, and the copy in TCRdb shows in-frame clones only, minus some. The repertoire has over 55,000 clones, 75% to 90% of them found once; the top ten carry 20% to 25%. Sequencing was performed on peripheral blood. These receptors came from a woman at least 80 years old with COVID-19, enrolled during active disease.

The rearrangement joins TRBV7-9 to TRBJ1-1, with TRBD1 matching 10 bases. Per the germline V gene, CDR1 is SEHNR and CDR2 is FQNEAQ (reference sequence). V dropped 6 bases and J dropped 0; count of bases not matched to a gene: 4. The CDR3 has 15 residues. CDR3 protein: CASRRTGGMNTEAFF. The CDR3 nucleotides are TGTGCCAGCAGAAGGACAGGGGGAATGAACACTGAAGCTTTCTTT.

The V call is TRBV4-2, the J call TRBJ2-3, with 8 bases fitting TRBD2. There are 16 residues in the CDR3. Germline values: CDR1 LGHNA, CDR2 YNFKEQ. V trimming: 4 bases; J trimming: 6 bases; junction bases outside the gene matches: 12. The CDR3 coding sequence is TGTGCCAGCAGCCCATTCACGGGGGGGCCCGCCGATACGCAGTATTTT. Protein: CASSPFTGGPADTQYF.

The chain couples TRBV23-1 to TRBJ2-2; a weak D match, TRBD1 (5 bases). Being an ORF, TRBV23-1 has a function that is uncertain. This CDR3 spans 19 amino acids. V lost 3 bases to trimming and J lost 1 base, with 21 bases between them. In nucleotides, the CDR3 is TGCGCCAGCAGTCACGTCCAGGTCAGGGTCCTTGTGAACACCGGGGAGCTGTTTTTT. Amino acids: CASSHVQVRVLVNTGELFF.

Regarding this clone: One junction end does not reproduce the germline sequence, and a read error may be involved. The J gene is TRBJ2-7, the V gene TRBV30; 9 nucleotides agree with TRBD1. CDR1 is GTSNPN and CDR2 is SVGIG in the germline V gene (reference sequence). This CDR3 comprises 11 residues. The CDR3 loop reads CAWSAGQGVHF. The CDR3 DNA is TGTGCCTGGAGTGCGGGACAGGGAGTGCACTTC.

The V gene is TRBV30, the J gene TRBJ1-6; D is ambiguous. Trimming left V 3 bases short and J 0 bases short, with 9 bases between. The CDR3 contains 15 residues. In germline, CDR1 is GTSNPN, CDR2 SVGIG (reference sequence). CDR3 in amino acids: CAWRALRSYNSPLHF. In DNA form, the CDR3 reads TGTGCCTGGAGAGCGCTCCGCTCCTATAATTCACCCCTCCACTTT.

The V call is TRBV6-5, the J call TRBJ1-2; 10 positions agree with TRBD1. The CDR3 runs to 14 residues. Germline V gene sequence: CDR1 MNHEY, CDR2 SVGAGI. V lost 6 bases and J lost 2; bases outside the gene matches: 3. The CDR3 nucleotides read TGTGCCAGCAGGCCGGGACAGGGGAACTATGGCTACACCTTC. Its translation is CASRPGQGNYGYTF.

The chain links TRBV19 to TRBJ2-7; D gene ambiguous. The CDR3 has 11 amino acids. Trimming pared 4 bases from V and 4 bases from J, leaving 5 bases between. Per the germline V gene, CDR1 is LNHDA and CDR2 is SQIVND (reference sequence). The CDR3 region is CASSNGYEQYF. DNA of the CDR3: TGTGCCAGTAGTAACGGGTACGAGCAGTACTTC.

This chain uses TRBV5-8 with TRBJ2-5, with 8 bases aligning to TRBD1. Germline assignment: CDR1 SGHTS and CDR2 YDEGEE. The CDR3 loop spans 15 amino acids. The V and J ends lost 3 bases and 5 bases, in that order; junction bases with no gene match: 9. The CDR3 protein is CASSSDRGRRETQYF. The CDR3, as DNA: TGTGCCAGCAGCTCCGACAGGGGCCGCCGGGAGACCCAGTACTTC.

V gene TRBV5-1 combines with J gene TRBJ1-4; TRBD1 matches at 7 bases. The CDR3 extends over 15 amino acids. With V trimmed by 1 base and J by 7 bases, 7 bases remained unmatched. CDR1 is SGHRS, CDR2 YFSETQ, per germline. CDR3 bases: TGCGCCAGCAGCTTGACAGGGGTCCTTGGTGAAAAACTGTTTTTT. Translated: CASSLTGVLGEKLFF.

This rearrangement joins TRBV11-2 to TRBJ1-1; 7 bases match TRBD1. Germline lookup yields CDR1 SGHAT and CDR2 FQNNGV. V lost 3 bases to trimming and J lost 0 bases; unmatched junction nucleotides: 1. This CDR3 is built from 14 residues. CDR3 sequence (DNA): TGTGCCAGCAGCTTTGACAGGGTGAACACTGAAGCTTTCTTT. Translation: CASSFDRVNTEAFF.

V usage is TRBV27 and J usage is TRBJ2-7, with TRBD1 matching over 9 bases. This CDR3 is 14 amino acids long. CDR1 is MNHEY and CDR2 is SMNVEV in the germline V gene (reference sequence). Unmatched junction bases numbered 4, after V lost 6 bases and J lost 1 base. CDR3 DNA: TGTGCCAGCAGACAACAGGGGGCATCCTACGAGCAGTACTTC. This gives the protein CASRQQGASYEQYF.

The chain employs TRBV11-2 and TRBJ1-2; the D gene is possibly TRBD1 (6 bases). CDR3 length: 17 residues. V was cut by 6 bases and J by 3 bases, with 23 bases left in between. The germline CDR1 and CDR2 sequences are SGHAT and FQNNGV. The chain's CDR3 is CASRLSQGRIGDYGYTF. The DNA for the CDR3 is TGTGCCAGCAGGCTATCACAGGGAAGAATTGGTGACTATGGCTACACCTTC.

J is TRBJ2-4 and V is TRBV2, with D perhaps matching TRBD2 (6 bases). V was shortened by 5 bases and J by 7 bases, with 18 bases between the two germline ends. Germline V gene lookup returns CDR1 SNHLY and CDR2 FYNNEI. The CDR3 is made up of 15 amino acids. CDR3 nucleotide sequence: TGTGCCAGCAGTCTCCTCGAGGGGCGGGGTAACATTCAGTACTTC. Residues: CASSLLEGRGNIQYF.